This TCR beta chain was captured by sequencing in a study of T cells in Graves' hyperthyroidism and ophthalmopathy. Amplified regions were TCR beta CDR3 sequences from RNA transcripts. First-round RT-PCR of the TCR CDR3 relied on the HTBI primer set. TCRdb recomputed calls from the multiplex PCR reads with MiXCR, one row per CDR3 protein. The sample holds 550,000 to 700,000 distinct CDR3 sequences, about 15% seen once. Study-wide points: In simple terms, a model built on 13 V-J features told ophthalmopathy apart from stable hyperthyroidism. Ophthalmopathy was model-predicted a median approximately 6.4 months pre-onset.

The CDR3 contains 17 residues. V was trimmed by 1 base and J by 3 bases, leaving 19 bases between them. Germline V CDR1 and CDR2: GTSNPN, SVGIG (reference sequence). In its sample, this clonotype was seen many times. Antigen specificity is unknown. Fresh peripheral blood, around 9.3 ml of it, supplied the PBMCs. The chain recombines TRBV30 with TRBJ1-3, with D perhaps TRBD1 (6 bases). Sequencing used blood. This receptor was identified in a woman aged 40 to 50 with Graves' ophthalmopathy. The CDR3 loop reads CAWSATRTATYGNTIYF. For the CDR3, the DNA is TGTGCCTGGAGTGCCACCCGGACAGCTACTTATGGAAACACCATATATTTT.